This entry lists 12 T cell receptor beta chains sequenced from one sample in a study of T-cell reconstitution after alpha-beta-depleted transplantation in children. Unique molecular identifiers were built into the TCRbeta library. From the PCR reads, TCRdb called clonotypes with MiXCR, one entry per CDR3 protein. In the table there are over 150,000 distinct CDR3 sequences, about 14% of which are singletons. The sequencing here drew on PBMCs from the stem cell graft donor, taken from the stem cell graft. Receptors originate from a human donor who donated a stem cell graft to a child with acute lymphoblastic leukemia.

This clonotype was detected ten times or more. This chain joins TRBV28 and TRBJ1-1, with 8 nucleotides matching TRBD1. The V and J ends lost 6 bases and 1 base, in that order; junction bases with no gene match: 7. Germline-derived CDR1 and CDR2 are MDHEN and SYDVKM. The CDR3 is made up of 15 amino acids. CDR3 nucleotide sequence: TGTGCCAGCAGCCCCTCTGGGACAGGGAACACTGAAGCTTTCTTT. Amino acid sequence: CASSPSGTGNTEAFF.

The chain has TRBV11-2 and TRBJ2-7, with D maybe TRBD2 (6 bases). Germline V gives CDR1 SGHAT, CDR2 FQNNGV. The CDR3 contains 15 residues. V lost 5 bases and J 3 bases, leaving 17 bases between the germline ends. The CDR3 DNA reads as TGTGCCAGCAGCGCCGTGGGAGGTTACGGCTACGAGCAGTACTTC. Its protein product is CASSAVGGYGYEQYF.

This clonotype was seen at least ten times. This rearrangement joins TRBV7-9 to TRBJ2-7; 10 nucleotides agree with TRBD2. Looked up from germline, CDR1 is SEHNR and CDR2 is FQNEAQ (reference sequence). This CDR3 has 17 residues. J was trimmed by 3 bases and V by 5 bases; bases with no gene match: 13. As DNA, the CDR3 is TGTGCCAGCAGCCAATTGGGAGGGCTAGCGGGAGTCTACGAGCAGTACTTC. This sequence encodes CASSQLGGLAGVYEQYF. Variable domain in full (rest from reference TRBV7-9 and TRBJ2-7): DTGVSQNPRHKITKRGQNVTFRCDPISEHNRLYWYRQTLGQGPEFLTYFQNEAQLEKSRLLSDRFSAERPKGSFSTLEIQRTEQGDSAMYLCASSQLGGLAGVYEQYFGPGTRLTVT.

This clonotype has at least ten counts. The chain recombines TRBV9 with TRBJ2-1, with no clear D. The CDR3 covers 13 residues. Germline CDR1 and CDR2: SGDLS and YYNGEE. Trimming stripped 0 bases from V and 8 bases from J, with 9 bases between. In nucleotides, the CDR3 is TGTGCCAGCAGCGTAGGCTTGCCAGATGAGCAGTTCTTC. Protein product: CASSVGLPDEQFF.

The table lists this clonotype with many counts. The V gene is TRBV25-1, the J gene TRBJ2-3, with 7 bases matching TRBD1. The CDR3 is 16 amino acids. Losses at the gene ends were 1 base for V and 0 bases for J; bases not matched to a gene: 4. CDR1 and CDR2 (germline): MGHDK, SYGVNS. In nucleotides, the CDR3 is TGTGCCAGCAGTGAATCGACGGGACAGAGCACAGATACGCAGTATTTT. Translated: CASSESTGQSTDTQYF.

This clonotype showed up just a few times. The chain couples TRBV28 to TRBJ1-2, with D tentatively TRBD1 (5 bases). CDR3 length: 17 amino acids. V was shortened by 6 bases and J by 4 bases, with 24 bases between the two germline ends. Germline assignment: CDR1 MDHEN and CDR2 SYDVKM. CDR3 nucleotide sequence: TGTGCCAGCAGCTCCCCCCTGACAGCTCGAGGATCCTATGGCTACACCTTC. As protein: CASSSPLTARGSYGYTF.

This clonotype was detected only a few times. The chain has TRBV19 and TRBJ1-1; tentative D call: TRBD1 (5 bases). The CDR3 length is 14 residues. Trimming cost V 7 bases and J 3 bases, with 15 bases left between them. The germline CDR1 and CDR2 sequences are LNHDA and SQIVND (reference sequence). This chain's CDR3 is CASKSEGWDTEAFF. The CDR3 region has the DNA TGTGCCAGTAAATCCGAGGGGTGGGACACTGAAGCTTTCTTT.

This clonotype was picked up many times. V usage is TRBV5-1 and J usage is TRBJ2-7; 7 bases are a match to TRBD1. J lost 0 bases, V lost 4 bases, and 13 bases had no gene match. The CDR3 sequence is 17 residues long. The germline CDR1 and CDR2 sequences are SGHRS and YFSETQ. CDR3 in amino acids: CASSAKDRLANSYEQYF. The CDR3, as DNA: TGCGCCAGCAGCGCCAAGGACAGGCTTGCTAACTCCTACGAGCAGTACTTC.

This clonotype was recorded many times. This chain links TRBV6-5 with TRBJ1-2; no firm D call. The CDR3 consists of 16 residues. Germline-derived CDR1 and CDR2 are MNHEY and SVGAGI. V lost 0 bases and J lost 3, with 14 bases in between. The CDR3 DNA reads TGTGCCAGCAGTTACTCGGTAGAGGGTGGGGACTATGGCTACACCTTC. Translated: CASSYSVEGGDYGYTF.

This clonotype was counted at least ten times. This chain joins TRBV20-1 and TRBJ1-5; possibly TRBD1 for D (6 bases). Germline V gene lookup returns CDR1 DFQATT and CDR2 SNEGSKA (reference sequence). There are 13 residues in the CDR3. Trimming stripped 2 bases from V and 5 bases from J, with 10 bases between. The CDR3: CSARPSGDQPQHF. The DNA of the CDR3 is TGCAGTGCTAGACCTTCAGGGGATCAGCCCCAGCATTTT.

The V and J genes are TRBV3-1 and TRBJ1-2; no definite D call. This CDR3 contains 14 residues. The V end lost 5 bases, the J end lost 1 base, and 11 bases lay between the germline ends. The germline V gene encodes CDR1 LGHDT and CDR2 YNNKEL (reference sequence). CDR3 DNA: TGTGCCAGCAGCGCTCGCGGGAGTAACTATGGCTACACCTTC. It yields the protein CASSARGSNYGYTF.

This clonotype was counted many times. The chain couples TRBV10-3 to TRBJ2-1; TRBD2 agrees at 11 bases. Germline CDR1 reads ENHRY; CDR2 reads SYGVKD. The CDR3 totals 16 residues. J lost 7 bases, V lost 6 bases, and 11 bases had no gene match. The CDR3 sequence: CAISEYIAGGPNEQFF. The CDR3 DNA reads as TGTGCCATCAGCGAATATATAGCGGGAGGGCCAAATGAGCAGTTCTTC.